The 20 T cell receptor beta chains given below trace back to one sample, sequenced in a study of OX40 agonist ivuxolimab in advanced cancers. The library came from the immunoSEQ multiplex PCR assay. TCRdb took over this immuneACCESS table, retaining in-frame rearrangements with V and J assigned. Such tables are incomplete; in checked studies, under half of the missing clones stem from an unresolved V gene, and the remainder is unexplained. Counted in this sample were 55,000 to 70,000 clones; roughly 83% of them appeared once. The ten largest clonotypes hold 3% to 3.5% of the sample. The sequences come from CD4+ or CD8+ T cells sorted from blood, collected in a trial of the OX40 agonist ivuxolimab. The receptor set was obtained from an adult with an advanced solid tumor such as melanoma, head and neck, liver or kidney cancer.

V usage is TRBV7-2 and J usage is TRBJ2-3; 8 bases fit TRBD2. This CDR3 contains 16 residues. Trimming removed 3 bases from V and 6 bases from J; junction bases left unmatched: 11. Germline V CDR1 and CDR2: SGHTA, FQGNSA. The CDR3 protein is CASSFSGAIKRDTQYF. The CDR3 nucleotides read TGTGCCAGCAGCTTTAGCGGGGCTATAAAAAGGGATACGCAGTATTTT.

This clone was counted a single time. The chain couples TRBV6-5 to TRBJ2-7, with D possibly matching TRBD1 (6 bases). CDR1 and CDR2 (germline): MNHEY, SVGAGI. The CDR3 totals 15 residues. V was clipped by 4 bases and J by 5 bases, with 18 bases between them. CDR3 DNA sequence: TGTGCCAGCAGTTGGGGACACCAGACGATTAACGAGCAGTACTTC. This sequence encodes CASSWGHQTINEQYF.

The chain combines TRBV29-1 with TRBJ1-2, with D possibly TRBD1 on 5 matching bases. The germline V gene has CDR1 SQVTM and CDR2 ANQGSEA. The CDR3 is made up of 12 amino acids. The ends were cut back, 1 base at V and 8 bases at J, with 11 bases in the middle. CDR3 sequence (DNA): TGCAGCGTTGAAGGGGACTCAGGGGGCTACACCTTC. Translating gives CSVEGDSGGYTF.

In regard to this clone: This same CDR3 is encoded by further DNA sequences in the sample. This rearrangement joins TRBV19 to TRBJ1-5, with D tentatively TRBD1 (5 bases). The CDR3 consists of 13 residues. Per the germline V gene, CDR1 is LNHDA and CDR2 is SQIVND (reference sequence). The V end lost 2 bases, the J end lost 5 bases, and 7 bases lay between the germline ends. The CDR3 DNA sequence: TGTGCCAGTAGTATACAGGGCGATCAGCCCCAGCATTTT. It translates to CASSIQGDQPQHF.

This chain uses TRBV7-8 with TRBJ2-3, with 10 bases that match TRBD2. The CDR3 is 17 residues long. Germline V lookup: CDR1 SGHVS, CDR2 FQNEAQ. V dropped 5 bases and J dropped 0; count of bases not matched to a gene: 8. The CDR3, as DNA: TGTGCCAGCAGCAGGGCTAGCGGGGGCTACAGCACAGATACGCAGTATTTT. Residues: CASSRASGGYSTDTQYF.

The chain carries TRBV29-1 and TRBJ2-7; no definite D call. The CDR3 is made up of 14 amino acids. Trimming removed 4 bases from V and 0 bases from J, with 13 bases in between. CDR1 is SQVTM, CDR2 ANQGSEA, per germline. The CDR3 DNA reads TGCAGCGTTGGGAACCTACCTTACTCCTACGAGCAGTACTTC. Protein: CSVGNLPYSYEQYF.

The CDR3 DNA follows: TGTGCCAGCAGCCCGAGACTAGCATACACAGATACGCAGTATTTT. This sequence encodes CASSPRLAYTDTQYF. This chain uses TRBV7-9 with TRBJ2-3, with 7 bases fitting TRBD2. J gave up 2 bases and V 5 bases, and 7 bases lay outside the gene matches. CDR3 length: 15 amino acids. Germline-derived CDR1 and CDR2 are SEHNR and FQNEAQ (reference sequence).

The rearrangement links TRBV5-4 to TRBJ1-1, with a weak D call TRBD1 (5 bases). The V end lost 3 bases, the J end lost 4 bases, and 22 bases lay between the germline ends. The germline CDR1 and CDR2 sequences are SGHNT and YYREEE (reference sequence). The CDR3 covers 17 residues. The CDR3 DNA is TGTGCCAGCAGCTCGACCGGTCGGGGACCCCCTTCCACTGAAGCTTTCTTT. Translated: CASSSTGRGPPSTEAFF.

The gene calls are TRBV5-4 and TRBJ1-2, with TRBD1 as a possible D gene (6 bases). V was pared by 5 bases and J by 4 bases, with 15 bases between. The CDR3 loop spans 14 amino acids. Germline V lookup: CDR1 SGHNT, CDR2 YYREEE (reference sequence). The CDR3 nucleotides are TGTGCCAGCAGTCCGGGGGGGGCGAGCTATGGCTACACCTTC. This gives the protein CASSPGGASYGYTF.

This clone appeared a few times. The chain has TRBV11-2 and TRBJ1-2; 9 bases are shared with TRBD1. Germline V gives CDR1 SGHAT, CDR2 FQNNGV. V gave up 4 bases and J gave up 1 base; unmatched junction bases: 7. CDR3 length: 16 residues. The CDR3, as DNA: TGTGCCAGCAGCTCTCTCCGGGACAGGGATAACTATGGCTACACCTTC. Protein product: CASSSLRDRDNYGYTF.

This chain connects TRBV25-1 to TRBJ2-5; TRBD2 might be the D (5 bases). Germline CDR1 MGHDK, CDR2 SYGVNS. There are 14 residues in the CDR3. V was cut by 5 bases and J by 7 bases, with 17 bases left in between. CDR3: CASSSPGTLGTQYF. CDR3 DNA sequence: TGTGCCAGCAGTAGCCCGGGAACACTAGGGACCCAGTACTTC. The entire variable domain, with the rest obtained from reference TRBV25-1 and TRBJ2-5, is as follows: EADIYQTPRYLVIGTGKKITLECSQTMGHDKMYWYQQDPGMELHLIHYSYGVNSTEKGDLSSESTVSRIRTEHFPLTLESARPSHTSQYLCASSSPGTLGTQYFGPGTRLLVL.

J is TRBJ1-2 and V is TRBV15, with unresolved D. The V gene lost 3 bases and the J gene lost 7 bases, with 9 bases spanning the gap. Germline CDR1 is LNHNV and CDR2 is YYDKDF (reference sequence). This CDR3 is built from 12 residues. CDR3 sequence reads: CATSRAGGGYTF. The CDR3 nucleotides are TGTGCCACCAGCAGGGCGGGCGGTGGCTACACCTTC. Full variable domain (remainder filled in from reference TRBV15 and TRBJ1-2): DAMVIQNPRYQVTQFGKPVTLSCSQTLNHNVMYWYQQKSSQAPKLLFHYYDKDFNNEADTPDNFQSRRPNTSFCFLDIRSPGLGDTAMYLCATSRAGGGYTFGSGTRLTVV.

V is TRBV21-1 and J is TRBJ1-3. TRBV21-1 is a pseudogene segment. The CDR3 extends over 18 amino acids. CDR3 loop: CASSKRASTRAGGNTIYF. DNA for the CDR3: TGTGCCAGCAGCAAAAGGGCATCAACCCGAGCGGGTGGAAACACCATATATTTT.

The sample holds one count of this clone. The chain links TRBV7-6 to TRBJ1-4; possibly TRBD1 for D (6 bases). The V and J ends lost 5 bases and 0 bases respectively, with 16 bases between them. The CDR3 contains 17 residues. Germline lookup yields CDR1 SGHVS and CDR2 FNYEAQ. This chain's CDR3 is CASSLYPTGPTNEKLFF. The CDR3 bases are TGTGCCAGCAGCCTTTACCCCACAGGGCCAACTAATGAAAAACTGTTTTTT.

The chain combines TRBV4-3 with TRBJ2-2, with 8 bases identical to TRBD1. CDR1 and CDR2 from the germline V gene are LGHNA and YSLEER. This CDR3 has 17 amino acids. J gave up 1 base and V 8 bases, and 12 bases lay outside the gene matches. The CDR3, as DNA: TGCGCCAGCCGATACTACACAGGGGGAAAGAACACCGGGGAGCTGTTTTTT. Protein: CASRYYTGGKNTGELFF.

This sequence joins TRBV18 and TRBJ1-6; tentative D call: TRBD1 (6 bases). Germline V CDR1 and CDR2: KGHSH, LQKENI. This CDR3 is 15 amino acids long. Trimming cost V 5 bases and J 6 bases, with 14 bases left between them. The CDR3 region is CASSATGFFNSPLHF. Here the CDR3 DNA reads TGTGCCAGCTCAGCGACAGGTTTCTTTAATTCACCCCTCCACTTT.

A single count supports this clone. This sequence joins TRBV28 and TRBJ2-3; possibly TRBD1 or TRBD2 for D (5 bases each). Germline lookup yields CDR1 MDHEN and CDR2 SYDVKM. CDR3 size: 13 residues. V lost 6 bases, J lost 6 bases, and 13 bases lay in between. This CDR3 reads CASSFTGRDTQYF. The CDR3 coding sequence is TGTGCCAGCAGCTTCACGGGGCGGGATACGCAGTATTTT.

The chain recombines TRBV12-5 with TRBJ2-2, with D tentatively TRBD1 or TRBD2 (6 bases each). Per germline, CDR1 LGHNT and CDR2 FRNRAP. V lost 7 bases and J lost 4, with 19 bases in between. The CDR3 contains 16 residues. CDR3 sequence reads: CASAPRGAPITGELFF. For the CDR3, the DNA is TGTGCTAGTGCCCCGAGGGGGGCTCCAATCACCGGGGAGCTGTTTTTT.

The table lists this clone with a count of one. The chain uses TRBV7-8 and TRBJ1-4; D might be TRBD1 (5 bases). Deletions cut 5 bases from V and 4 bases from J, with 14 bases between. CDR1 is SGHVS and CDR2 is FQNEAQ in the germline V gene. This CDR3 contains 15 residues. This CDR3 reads CASSPLRVGNEKLFF. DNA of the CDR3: TGTGCCAGCAGCCCCCTCAGGGTCGGTAATGAAAAACTGTTTTTT.

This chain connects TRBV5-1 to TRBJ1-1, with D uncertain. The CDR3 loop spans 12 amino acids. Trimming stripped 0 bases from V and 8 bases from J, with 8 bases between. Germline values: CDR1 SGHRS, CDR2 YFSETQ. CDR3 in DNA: TGCGCCAGCAGCTTGGGTTCGACAGAAGCTTTCTTT. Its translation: CASSLGSTEAFF.